This is a list of T cell receptor beta chains from one sample in a study of cytomegalovirus exposure and HLA in healthy donors. The protocol was immunoSEQ multiplex PCR, while the TCRdb copy is restricted to in-frame clones and leaves out a portion. The sample shows around 89,000 clones, about 74% of them seen only once. Sequencing was carried out using PBMCs. These receptors were collected from a man between 40 and 49 years old in good health and CMV-seronegative. Both conserved end residues are trimmed from each CDR3. The D gene is left open where the match is weak.

j_call cdr3_length d_call v_call cdr3_aa
TRBJ2-1 15 NA TRBV7-2 ASSLTSGGPSYNEQF
TRBJ2-7 13 TRBD1 TRBV19 ASRVDRVDGYEQY
TRBJ1-4 12 NA TRBV28 ASSISATNEKLF
TRBJ1-2 11 NA TRBV27 ASSLGTTYGYT
TRBJ1-4 12 NA TRBV6-5 ASRPNRDREKLF
TRBJ1-5 10 TRBD1 TRBV27 ASRTGNQPQH
TRBJ2-7 13 NA TRBV4-1 ASSQTTAASYEQY
TRBJ2-2 14 NA TRBV5-6 ASSFIVQGGFGELF
TRBJ2-5 11 TRBD2 TRBV30 AWRLAVQETQY
TRBJ1-1 12 NA TRBV4-1 ASSPRDTNTEAF
TRBJ1-5 14 TRBD1 TRBV7-9 ASSLVGTGNNQPQH
TRBJ2-7 13 NA TRBV4-3 ASSTSRVSSYEQY
TRBJ2-7 11 TRBD1 TRBV5-1 ASSYGQDYEQY
TRBJ2-2 12 TRBD1 TRBV6-5 ASSWTGETGELF